This record looks at one T cell receptor beta chain sequence and its context. This entry belongs to a study of blood T cell repertoires in COVID-19. Across the study: The study drew acute and convalescent COVID-19 samples from the United States, Italy and Spain. Sources were T cells, B-cell-depleted T cells, or PBMCs; the material itself was cDNA or gDNA.

TCRdb keeps only in-frame clones here, not all; method: immunoSEQ multiplex PCR. The sample gives tens of thousands of clones, under 90% of which show up once; roughly 21% is in the top ten. Germline V gene data show CDR1 as MGHRA and CDR2 as YSYEKL. V shed 4 bases and J shed 4 bases, with 16 bases lying between them. This CDR3 spans 15 amino acids. This rearrangement joins TRBV4-1 to TRBJ1-2; unclear D gene. The specimen sequenced was peripheral blood. The sequence was obtained from a man in his forties or fifties with active COVID-19. The CDR3 nucleotides read TGCGCCAGCAGCCCCCCTGACACCGGGATCTATGGCTACACCTTC. Translation gives CASSPPDTGIYGYTF.